The 27 T cell receptor beta chains in this list originate from one sample, sequenced in a study of immune evolution from preneoplasia to lung adenocarcinoma (dated by TCRdb to 2020 to 2023). Library preparation was by the immunoSEQ multiplex PCR assay. Entries here come from immuneACCESS through TCRdb and include only in-frame sequences with V and J called. Some clones fail to appear in such tables; in the studies checked, an unresolved V gene covers under half of the shortfall, and the cause of the remainder is unknown. Within this sample are a few thousand clones, with over 65% of them counted one time only. The ten largest clones represent around 8.7% of the sample. Sequenced input: FFPE lung adenocarcinoma in situ tissue. Explained via the paper, the cell subset or site label denotes: preinvasive adenocarcinoma in situ (AIS). Every receptor here comes from a person aged 55-80 years with lung adenocarcinoma.

The chain is built from TRBV28 and TRBJ2-5, with TRBD1 identical over 7 bases. The CDR3 loop spans 12 amino acids. V shed 3 bases and J 5 bases; nucleotides not matched to a gene: 0. Germline CDR1 and CDR2: MDHEN and SYDVKM. Written as DNA, the CDR3 is TGTGCCAGCAGTTTGACAGGGGAGACCCAGTACTTC. Residues: CASSLTGETQYF. Drawing the rest from reference TRBV28 and TRBJ2-5, the complete variable domain is DVKVTQSSRYLVKRTGEKVFLECVQDMDHENMFWYRQDPGLGLRLIYFSYDVKMKEKGDIPEGYSVSREKKERFSLILESASTNQTSMYLCASSLTGETQYFGPGTRLLVL.

This clone is labeled as large (0.1 to 1%). V and J are TRBV27 and TRBJ2-3, with no clear D. Trimming cost V 2 bases and J 3 bases, with 9 bases left between them. The CDR3 covers 14 residues. Germline assignment: CDR1 MNHEY and CDR2 SMNVEV (reference sequence). DNA of the CDR3: TGTGCCAGCAGTTTAGGCAGGCTTACAGATACGCAGTATTTT. This codes for CASSLGRLTDTQYF.

The chain has TRBV12-2 and TRBJ1-2; TRBD1 is the table's D call and was not checked against the DNA. TRBV12-2 is a pseudogene locus. The CDR3 totals 17 residues. The CDR3 region is CASRLWAQRQTNYGYTF. Written as DNA, the CDR3 is TGTGCAAGTCGCTTATGGGCGCAGAGACAGACTAACTATGGCTACACCTTC.

The rearrangement uses TRBV6-5 and TRBJ2-7; 8 nucleotides align to TRBD2. This CDR3 spans 12 amino acids. V gave up 8 bases and J gave up 2 bases; unmatched junction bases: 2. The germline V gene encodes CDR1 MNHEY and CDR2 SVGAGI. CDR3: CASVAGPYEQYF. As DNA, the CDR3 is TGTGCCAGCGTAGCGGGGCCCTACGAGCAGTACTTC.

This chain's CDR3 is CASSTGGDGYTF. In DNA, the CDR3 is TGTGCCAGCAGTACAGGGGGGGATGGCTACACCTTC. The V and J genes are TRBV28 and TRBJ1-2, with TRBD1 matching 8 bases. The CDR3 has 12 residues. The germline gives CDR1 MDHEN, CDR2 SYDVKM. Germline trimming cut 5 bases from V and 6 bases from J; bases unmatched to any gene: 2.

V usage is TRBV15 and J usage is TRBJ1-4; 8 bases fit TRBD1. This CDR3 is built from 18 residues. Germline V gene data show CDR1 as LNHNV and CDR2 as YYDKDF (reference sequence). The V segment lost 5 bases and the J segment 7 bases; nucleotides outside the gene matches: 18. In nucleotides, the CDR3 is TGTGCCACCAGCCGAAATAACCCTTTCGGGACAGGAGTTGAAAAACTGTTTTTT. Protein product: CATSRNNPFGTGVEKLFF.

This chain joins TRBV7-8 and TRBJ1-5; 8 bases match TRBD1. Germline lookup yields CDR1 SGHVS and CDR2 FQNEAQ. The length of the CDR3 is 15 residues. V was clipped by 1 base and J by 7 bases; unmatched bases: 6. The CDR3 nucleotides read TGTGCCAGCAGCTTAGAGTCACAGGGGGGGCAGCCCCAGCATTTT. Its protein is CASSLESQGGQPQHF. Combining the CDR3 with reference TRBV7-8 and TRBJ1-5 gives the whole variable domain GAGVSQSPRYKVAKRGQDVALRCDPISGHVSLFWYQQALGQGPEFLTYFQNEAQLDKSGLPSDRFFAERPEGSVSTLKIQRTQQEDSAVYLCASSLESQGGQPQHFGDGTRLSIL.

In its sample, this clone was seen once. The chain carries TRBV7-3 and TRBJ2-3, with 8 positions matching TRBD2. Germline lookup yields CDR1 SGHTA and CDR2 FQGTGA. V lost 4 bases and J lost 6; bases outside the gene matches: 9. The CDR3 extends over 15 amino acids. CDR3 protein: CASSSRGGQSDTQYF. In DNA, the CDR3 is TGTGCCAGCAGCTCCCGGGGGGGCCAATCCGATACGCAGTATTTT.

This rearrangement joins TRBV10-3 to TRBJ1-4; TRBD1 aligns across 7 bases. This CDR3 region has 14 residues. J was trimmed by 8 bases and V by 2 bases; bases with no gene match: 5. CDR1 ENHRY and CDR2 SYGVKD come from the germline V gene. The CDR3: CAISETGVNEKLFF. The CDR3, as DNA: TGTGCCATCAGTGAGACAGGGGTGAACGAAAAACTGTTTTTT.

This clone was counted only a few times. This rearrangement joins TRBV6-1 to TRBJ1-4, with D possibly being TRBD1 (5 bases). Deletions cut 4 bases from V and 1 base from J, with 10 bases between. The CDR3 runs 15 residues. From germline, CDR1 is MNHNS and CDR2 SASEGT. The CDR3 bases are TGTGCCAGCAGTGGGCAGGGAATAACTAATGAAAAACTGTTTTTT. This encodes CASSGQGITNEKLFF.

The V call is TRBV11-1, the J call TRBJ1-4; tentative D call: TRBD1 (5 bases). V lost 5 bases to trimming and J lost 7 bases, with 14 bases between them. The germline V gene encodes CDR1 SGHAT and CDR2 FQDESV (reference sequence). This CDR3 is built from 14 residues. The CDR3: CASSPGPSGEKLFF. The CDR3 region has the DNA TGTGCCAGCAGCCCGGGACCATCGGGTGAAAAACTGTTTTTT.

V and J are TRBV18 and TRBJ2-7, with TRBD1 matching 7 bases. The length of the CDR3 is 14 residues. Germline V lookup: CDR1 KGHSH, CDR2 LQKENI. V lost 0 bases, J lost 4 bases, and 3 bases stayed unmatched. The CDR3 DNA sequence: TGTGCCAGCTCACCACCCGGCAGGGGGTACGAGCAGTACTTC. Its translation is CASSPPGRGYEQYF.

The chain employs TRBV29-1 and TRBJ2-5; D is unresolved. With 1 base removed from V and 6 bases from J, the gap between germline ends came to 9 bases. This CDR3 is 12 amino acids long. Germline lookup yields CDR1 SQVTM and CDR2 ANQGSEA. The CDR3 coding sequence is TGCAGCGTTGAAGTGGGTGAGCAGACCCAGTACTTC. Its translation: CSVEVGEQTQYF.

V gene TRBV11-3 combines with J gene TRBJ2-7; 7 positions agree with TRBD1. This CDR3 has 14 residues. Germline V CDR1 and CDR2: SGHNT, YENEEA. The V gene end was trimmed by 6 bases and the J gene end by 0 bases; junction bases not matched to a gene: 5. CDR3 in amino acids: CASSTTGDSYEQYF. The CDR3 nucleotides read TGTGCCAGCAGTACTACAGGGGACTCCTACGAGCAGTACTTC.

V and J are TRBV30 and TRBJ1-2, with 7 bases aligning to TRBD1. The CDR3 sequence is 13 residues long. Losses at the gene ends were 2 bases for V and 2 bases for J; bases not matched to a gene: 2. Germline V gene lookup returns CDR1 GTSNPN and CDR2 SVGIG (reference sequence). The CDR3 reads CAWSLTGNYGYTF. The CDR3 region has the DNA TGTGCCTGGAGTCTGACAGGGAACTATGGCTACACCTTC.

The chain is built from TRBV30 and TRBJ1-2; D might be TRBD1 (5 bases). The CDR3 spans 12 residues. Deletions cut 2 bases from V and 8 bases from J, with 12 bases between. Germline CDR1 GTSNPN, CDR2 SVGIG (reference sequence). CDR3 amino acids: CAWSKGVGGYTF. In nucleotides, the CDR3 is TGTGCCTGGAGTAAAGGGGTGGGCGGCTACACCTTC.

The gene calls are TRBV6-5 and TRBJ2-2; D unclear. The CDR3 is 15 amino acids. V was cut by 0 bases and J by 0 bases, with 5 bases left in between. Germline V gives CDR1 MNHEY, CDR2 SVGAGI. CDR3 bases: TGTGCCAGCAGTTACTCGACCGCGAACACCGGGGAGCTGTTTTTT. Translating gives CASSYSTANTGELFF.

Points on this clone: One junction end does not reproduce the germline sequence, and a read error may be involved. The rearrangement joins TRBV7-6 to TRBJ2-2; 8 nucleotides agree with TRBD1. This CDR3 has 15 amino acids. Germline CDR1 and CDR2: SGHVS and FNYEAQ. The CDR3 DNA follows: TGTGCCAGCAGCCAACGGACAGGGAACATCGGGGAGCTGTTTTTT. It yields the protein CASSQRTGNIGELFF. Variable domain in full (rest from reference TRBV7-6 and TRBJ2-2): GAGVSQSPRYKVTKRGQDVALRCDPISGHVSLYWYRQALGQGPEFLTYFNYEAQQDKSGLPNDRFSAERPEGSISTLTIQRTEQRDSAMYRCASSQRTGNIGELFFGEGSRLTVL.

Relative to its sample, this clone is large. DNA for the CDR3: TGTGCCAGCAGTCCGGTTTTCGGGAGCACAGATACGCAGTATTTT. Its protein is CASSPVFGSTDTQYF. The gene calls are TRBV28 and TRBJ2-3; D unresolved. This CDR3 is built from 15 residues. Looked up from germline, CDR1 is MDHEN and CDR2 is SYDVKM. Trimming left V 5 bases short and J 0 bases short, with 12 bases between.

This chain links TRBV7-2 with TRBJ1-6; D gene ambiguous. V shed 5 bases and J shed 0 bases, with 11 bases lying between them. Per the germline V gene, CDR1 is SGHTA and CDR2 is FQGNSA. The CDR3 has 16 amino acids. The CDR3 here is CASSLASSSYNSPLHF. DNA for the CDR3: TGTGCCAGCAGCCTCGCCTCGAGCTCCTATAATTCACCCCTCCACTTT.

This clone was recorded only once. CDR3 in amino acids: CASSYSLGGLLFF. The CDR3, as DNA: TGTGCCAGCAGTTACTCGTTAGGAGGGCTACTGTTTTTT. V and J are TRBV6-5 and TRBJ1-4; D remains unclear. This CDR3 is 13 amino acids long. CDR1 MNHEY and CDR2 SVGAGI come from the germline V gene. V was pared by 0 bases and J by 13 bases, with 12 bases between.

This sequence joins TRBV6-1 and TRBJ2-4; perhaps TRBD2 as D (5 bases). Trimming left V 6 bases short and J 6 bases short, with 9 bases between. This CDR3 region has 12 residues. Looked up from germline, CDR1 is MNHNS and CDR2 is SASEGT. CDR3 in amino acids: CASSREINIQYF. Written as DNA, the CDR3 is TGTGCCAGCAGCCGGGAAATAAACATTCAGTACTTC.

The chain links TRBV29-1 to TRBJ2-5; D is perhaps TRBD2 (5 bases). Germline-derived CDR1 and CDR2 are SQVTM and ANQGSEA. V lost 4 bases and J lost 1, with 13 bases in between. This CDR3 has 14 amino acids. The CDR3 DNA follows: TGCAGCGTTGGGCTCCCGGGAACCCAAGAGACCCAGTACTTC. As protein: CSVGLPGTQETQYF. The variable domain in full, with the rest retrieved from reference TRBV29-1 and TRBJ2-5, is SAVISQKPSRDICQRGTSLTIQCQVDSQVTMMFWYRQQPGQSLTLIATANQGSEATYESGFVIDKFPISRPNLTFSTLTVSNMSPEDSSIYLCSVGLPGTQETQYFGPGTRLLVL.

The chain has TRBV5-1 and TRBJ2-7; weak D call: TRBD2 (5 bases). The germline gives CDR1 SGHRS, CDR2 YFSETQ. The CDR3 is 14 residues long. V shed 3 bases and J shed 2 bases, with 12 bases lying between them. The CDR3 nucleotides are TGCGCCAGCAGCTCCAGAGGGTCGGCCTACGAGCAGTACTTC. It yields the protein CASSSRGSAYEQYF.

This chain uses TRBV27 with TRBJ1-1, with TRBD1 matching over 11 bases. With V trimmed by 2 bases and J by 4 bases, 6 bases remained unmatched. This CDR3 has 16 residues. Germline V gene lookup returns CDR1 MNHEY and CDR2 SMNVEV (reference sequence). The CDR3 nucleotides read TGTGCCAGCAGTTTACAGGTCGGGACAGGGGGCACTGAAGCTTTCTTT. Its protein is CASSLQVGTGGTEAFF.

The rearrangement links TRBV5-1 to TRBJ2-7, with D perhaps matching TRBD1 (6 bases). CDR3 size: 14 residues. V lost 2 bases to trimming and J lost 7 bases, with 16 bases between them. CDR1 and CDR2 from the germline V gene are SGHRS and YFSETQ. CDR3 residues: CASSFGQRAGEQYF. As DNA, the CDR3 is TGCGCCAGCAGCTTTGGACAGAGGGCGGGTGAGCAGTACTTC. Using reference TRBV5-1 and TRBJ2-7 for the parts outside the CDR3, the full variable domain is KAGVTQTPRYLIKTRGQQVTLSCSPISGHRSVSWYQQTPGQGLQFLFEYFSETQRNKGNFPGRFSGRQFSNSRSEMNVSTLELGDSALYLCASSFGQRAGEQYFGPGTRLTVT.

CDR3 in DNA: TGTGCCAGCAGCTTAGGGGTAGGGAACCTGAACACTGAAGCTTTCTTT. Protein product: CASSLGVGNLNTEAFF. The V call is TRBV11-2, the J call TRBJ1-1; D is unresolved. Germline lookup yields CDR1 SGHAT and CDR2 FQNNGV. V was shortened by 1 base and J by 0 bases, with 12 bases between the two germline ends. This CDR3 is built from 16 residues.